Following are 31 T cell receptor beta chains from one sample sequenced in a study of blood T cells in healthy people across ages. The use of a sample-barcoded 5' primer and a J-beta primer mix characterized a second PCR of roughly 6 to 12 cycles. TCRdb called the 5' RACE reads again in MiXCR, with one record for every CDR3 protein. In the table there are over 550,000 distinct CDR3 sequences, 25% to 30% of which are singletons. The sample was blood. The receptors derive from a woman of 80 years or more in good health.

The chain combines TRBV30 with TRBJ2-1, with D uncertain. CDR3 length: 17 residues. Germline CDR1 reads GTSNPN; CDR2 reads SVGIG (reference sequence). V dropped 0 bases and J dropped 8 bases, with 23 bases sitting between them. The CDR3 loop is CAWSVRLLLTPGDEQFF. As DNA, the CDR3 is TGTGCCTGGAGTGTACGACTTTTGCTCACCCCGGGCGATGAGCAGTTCTTC. Full variable domain (remainder filled in from reference TRBV30 and TRBJ2-1): SQTIHQWPATLVQPVGSPLSLECTVEGTSNPNLYWYRQAAGRGLQLLFYSVGIGQISSEVPQNLSASRPQDRQFILSSKKLLLSDSGFYLCAWSVRLLLTPGDEQFFGPGTRLTVL.

This clonotype has at least ten counts. The chain carries TRBV7-2 and TRBJ2-1, with TRBD2 as a possible D gene (7 bases). Trimming left V 3 bases short and J 4 bases short, with 16 bases between. The germline CDR1 and CDR2 sequences are SGHTA and FQGNSA. The length of the CDR3 is 16 residues. For the CDR3, the DNA is TGTGCCAGCAGCTTGCGGGGCGGGGGCCTTTACAATGAGCAGTTCTTC. It translates to CASSLRGGGLYNEQFF.

Points on this clonotype: Given a much more abundant clone one base away, this may be a read error. The chain joins TRBV20-1 to TRBJ2-1, with D hard to call. Per germline, CDR1 DFQATT and CDR2 SNEGSKA (reference sequence). This CDR3 comprises 15 residues. CDR3 region: CSATSDGLSYNGQFF. CDR3 coding DNA: TGCAGTGCTACCTCTGACGGTCTCTCCTACAATGGGCAGTTCTTC.

This clonotype was recorded at least ten times. V usage is TRBV4-2 and J usage is TRBJ2-3; 7 positions agree with TRBD2. Trimming took 0 bases from V and 2 from J; bases not matched to a gene: 5. Per the germline V gene, CDR1 is LGHNA and CDR2 is YNFKEQ. CDR3 size: 16 residues. CDR3 DNA sequence: TGTGCCAGCAGCCAAGAGGCTAGCGGCGTCACAGATACGCAGTATTTT. It is translated as CASSQEASGVTDTQYF.

The chain is built from TRBV5-1 and TRBJ1-4, with 7 bases matching TRBD1. From germline, CDR1 is SGHRS and CDR2 YFSETQ. Trimming took 2 bases from V and 5 from J; bases not matched to a gene: 3. The CDR3 runs to 14 residues. For the CDR3, the DNA is TGCGCCAGCAGCTTTCGCAGGGGGAATGAAAAACTGTTTTTT. Translating gives CASSFRRGNEKLFF.

In DNA form, the CDR3 reads TGTGCCAGCAGTTTAGGAGCTAGCTCCGGAAACACCATATATTTT. Its protein is CASSLGASSGNTIYF. The genes are TRBV28 and TRBJ1-3, with D hard to call. Trimming pared 2 bases from V and 4 bases from J, leaving 12 bases between. In germline, CDR1 is MDHEN, CDR2 SYDVKM. The CDR3 has 15 residues.

This clonotype came up many times. Germline and junction disagree at one end, which may indicate a read error. The chain recombines TRBV19 with TRBJ2-3; tentative D call: TRBD1 (5 bases). CDR3 size: 13 residues. Germline-derived CDR1 and CDR2 are LNHDA and SQIVND (reference sequence). The chain's CDR3 is CASRATSTDTQYF. CDR3 coding DNA: TGCGCCAGCAGGGCGACTAGCACAGATACGCAGTATTTT.

This clonotype was observed at least ten times. The gene calls are TRBV7-6 and TRBJ2-7; no clear D gene. V was trimmed by 0 bases and J by 3 bases, leaving 12 bases between them. The germline V gene has CDR1 SGHVS and CDR2 FNYEAQ. The CDR3 totals 15 residues. For the CDR3, the DNA is TGTGCCAGCAGCTTAGCGCCTGGGCGAGACTACGAGCAGTACTTC. Translating it yields CASSLAPGRDYEQYF.

As to this clonotype: It may be a read error: a sequence one base away is much more abundant. Here the CDR3 reads CASSSTGGMSSPPHF. CDR3 DNA sequence: TGTGCCAGCAGCTCAACAGGGGGTATGAGCTCACCCCCCCACTTT. The chain is built from TRBV7-9 and TRBJ1-6, with 8 nucleotides matching TRBD1. Germline V CDR1 and CDR2: SEHNR, FQNEAQ (reference sequence). CDR3 size: 15 residues.

The chain uses TRBV7-3 and TRBJ2-3, with 8 bases fitting TRBD2. The CDR3 is 15 amino acids. Per germline, CDR1 SGHTA and CDR2 FQGTGA. The J segment lost 4 bases and the V segment lost 5 bases, leaving 8 bases of the junction unmatched. The CDR3 sequence is CASSATSGDPDTQYF. The CDR3 DNA reads TGTGCCAGCAGCGCCACTAGCGGAGACCCAGATACGCAGTATTTT. Full variable domain (rest looked up from reference TRBV7-3 and TRBJ2-3): GAGVSQTPSNKVTEKGKYVELRCDPISGHTALYWYRQSLGQGPEFLIYFQGTGAADDSGLPNDRFFAVRPEGSVSTLKIQRTERGDSAVYLCASSATSGDPDTQYFGPGTRLTVL.

This clonotype was observed a single time. CDR3 loop: CASSDPPGQGFTEAFF. The CDR3 DNA follows: TGTGCCAGCAGTGACCCTCCGGGACAGGGTTTTACTGAAGCTTTCTTT. The chain links TRBV6-4 to TRBJ1-1; 9 positions agree with TRBD1. Germline CDR1 is MRHNA and CDR2 is SNTAGT. The CDR3 extends over 16 amino acids. V was pared by 2 bases and J by 5 bases, with 9 bases of the junction left unmatched.

This chain links TRBV5-1 with TRBJ1-6; 7 bases map to TRBD1. The CDR3 totals 15 residues. Germline CDR1 reads SGHRS; CDR2 reads YFSETQ. The ends lost 4 bases at V and 10 bases at J; junction bases unmatched: 11. The CDR3 DNA reads as TGCGCCAGCAGCCGAGACAGGGACGGGCGCTCACCCCTCCACTTT. Protein: CASSRDRDGRSPLHF. The whole variable domain, filled in from reference TRBV5-1 and TRBJ1-6, reads KAGVTQTPRYLIKTRGQQVTLSCSPISGHRSVSWYQQTPGQGLQFLFEYFSETQRNKGNFPGRFSGRQFSNSRSEMNVSTLELGDSALYLCASSRDRDGRSPLHFGNGTRLTVT.

Regarding this clonotype: The junction shows a germline mismatch at one end, possibly a read error. The chain uses TRBV6-2 or TRBV6-3 and TRBJ1-1, with D unresolved. This CDR3 has 12 amino acids. The V gene's germline CDR1 is MNHEY and CDR2 SVGEGT. DNA for the CDR3: TGTGCCAGCCTCGCAATGAACACTAAAGCTTTCTTT. It specifies CASLAMNTKAFF.

About this clonotype: Given a much more abundant clone one base away, this may be a read error. This chain links TRBV9 with TRBJ2-4; D not certain. This CDR3 contains 14 residues. Looked up from germline, CDR1 is SGDLS and CDR2 is YYNGEE. The V and J ends lost 3 bases and 0 bases respectively, with 7 bases between them. CDR3 DNA: TGTGCCAGCAGCGGAGGTTTAGCCAAAAACATTCAGTACTTC. This translates into CASSGGLAKNIQYF.

This clonotype was counted once. V and J are TRBV6-2 or TRBV6-3 and TRBJ2-4; 7 positions agree with TRBD1. The end of the DNA fits TRBJ2-5 better, so the J call may be wrong. The CDR3 runs to 14 residues. Germline V gene lookup returns CDR1 MNHEY and CDR2 SVGEGT. CDR3 DNA sequence: TGTGCCAGCCGACGCACAGGGGTTCAAGAGACCCAGTACTTC. Translated, it gives CASRRTGVQETQYF.

The rearrangement links TRBV20-1 to TRBJ2-1, with D unresolved. The V gene lost 5 bases and the J gene lost 0 bases, with 26 bases spanning the gap. This CDR3 is built from 19 residues. Germline values: CDR1 DFQATT, CDR2 SNEGSKA (reference sequence). The CDR3 spells CSASPDRARSTFSYNEQFF. The CDR3 nucleotides read TGCAGTGCTTCCCCAGACCGGGCTAGGTCTACCTTCTCCTACAATGAGCAGTTCTTC.

This clonotype was observed once. A much larger clone is a single base away; this may be a read error. The chain combines TRBV6-2 or TRBV6-3 with TRBJ1-6; D might be TRBD1 (5 bases). Germline CDR1 is MNHEY and CDR2 is SVGEGT. The CDR3 totals 14 residues. In DNA, the CDR3 is TGTGCCAGCAGTTACGCCAGGGATAATTCACCCCACCACTTT. Translating gives CASSYARDNSPHHF.

This clonotype was seen ten or more times. The gene calls are TRBV6-5 and TRBJ2-7; 8 bases match TRBD2. CDR1 is MNHEY and CDR2 is SVGAGI in the germline V gene. With 7 bases clipped from V and 2 bases from J, the junction kept 4 bases outside the gene matches. This CDR3 spans 13 amino acids. CDR3 coding DNA: TGTGCCAGCAATAACGGGGGGGCCTACGAGCAGTACTTC. Translating it yields CASNNGGAYEQYF.

This clonotype was detected many times. This sequence joins TRBV4-2 and TRBJ1-2; D may be TRBD1 (5 bases). The CDR3 spans 14 residues. Deletions cut 0 bases from V and 2 bases from J, with 7 bases between. CDR1 and CDR2 (germline): LGHNA, YNFKEQ. CDR3: CASSQDDRNYGYTF. The DNA of the CDR3 is TGTGCCAGCAGCCAAGATGACAGAAACTATGGCTACACCTTC.

The chain is built from TRBV7-2 and TRBJ2-2; 11 nucleotides align to TRBD1. The CDR3 is made up of 17 amino acids. The trim removed 4 bases at V and 7 bases at J, leaving 11 bases unmatched. Germline loops: CDR1 SGHTA, CDR2 FQGNSA. The CDR3 DNA reads TGTGCCAGCAGCTCGCCGCCCGGACAGGGGGCCGGCGGGGAGCTGTTTTTT. As protein: CASSSPPGQGAGGELFF.

At least ten counts were recorded for this clonotype. CDR3 DNA sequence: TGCAGCGTCTCGCCGGGAGCGGGAGAGCAGTACTTC. Its translation is CSVSPGAGEQYF. The chain uses TRBV29-1 and TRBJ2-7; 7 bases fit TRBD2. The germline CDR1 and CDR2 sequences are SQVTM and ANQGSEA. Trimming at V came to 6 bases and at J to 7 bases, leaving 9 bases not matched to a gene. This CDR3 is 12 amino acids long.

This clonotype was observed a few times. This may be a read error: a much more frequent sequence differs by one nucleotide. V and J are TRBV14 and TRBJ2-7; D assignment may be TRBD1 or TRBD2 (5 bases each). CDR1 is SGHDN and CDR2 is FVKESK in the germline V gene. There are 15 residues in the CDR3. Here the CDR3 reads CASSQDHGGTYERYF. CDR3 coding DNA: TGTGCCAGCAGCCAAGATCATGGGGGTACCTACGAGCGGTACTTC. The variable domain in full, with the rest retrieved from reference TRBV14 and TRBJ2-7, is EAGVTQFPSHSVIEKGQTVTLRCDPISGHDNLYWYRRVMGKEIKFLLHFVKESKQDESGMPNNRFLAERTGGTYSTLKVQPAELEDSGVYFCASSQDHGGTYERYFGPGTRLTVT.

This clonotype was seen ten or more times. This chain links TRBV5-5 with TRBJ2-7; D is perhaps TRBD1 or TRBD2 (5 bases each). Looked up from germline, CDR1 is SGHKS and CDR2 is YYEKEE (reference sequence). The CDR3 sequence is 13 residues long. V was clipped by 3 bases and J by 3 bases, with 10 bases between them. CDR3 loop: CASSWEQGYEQYF. CDR3 nucleotides: TGTGCCAGCAGCTGGGAGCAGGGCTACGAGCAGTACTTC.

This clonotype came up a few times. This chain connects TRBV19 to TRBJ2-5; 7 nucleotides agree with TRBD1. The DNA end is a closer match to TRBJ2-7, so the J assignment may be wrong. Germline-derived CDR1 and CDR2 are LNHDA and SQIVND (reference sequence). The CDR3 runs 16 residues. The CDR3 DNA is TGTGCTTCAGAGGGCCCAGGAAGGGGGCTAGAGAACGAGCAGTACTTC. It specifies CASEGPGRGLENEQYF.

This clonotype was observed at least ten times. The chain joins TRBV20-1 to TRBJ1-6, with 9 bases lining up with TRBD1. From germline, CDR1 is DFQATT and CDR2 SNEGSKA (reference sequence). The CDR3 loop spans 16 amino acids. V trimming: 5 bases; J trimming: 2 bases; junction bases outside the gene matches: 7. The CDR3 nucleotides are TGCAGTGCTCGGATACAGGGGGCAACCTATAATTCACCCCTCCACTTT. Protein sequence: CSARIQGATYNSPLHF.

This clonotype was counted only a few times. The V gene is TRBV4-3, the J gene TRBJ1-5; 7 positions agree with TRBD1. CDR3 length equals 16 residues. Germline loops: CDR1 LGHNA, CDR2 YSLEER. The trim removed 3 bases at V and 2 bases at J, leaving 7 bases unmatched. The CDR3 nucleotides are TGCGCCAGCAGCCAGGGCTGGACAGGAGGCAATCAGCCCCAGCATTTT. Protein product: CASSQGWTGGNQPQHF.

This clonotype was detected a few times. A much larger clone differs from this one at a single base, so this may be a read error. The chain links TRBV20-1 to TRBJ2-5; 8 positions match TRBD1. CDR3 size: 14 residues. Germline V gives CDR1 DFQATT, CDR2 SNEGSKA (reference sequence). V shed 5 bases and J 5 bases; nucleotides not matched to a gene: 10. The CDR3 reads CSAASTGVGETQYF. Here the CDR3 DNA reads TGCAGTGCTGCCTCGACAGGGGTTGGGGAGACCCAGTACTTC.

This clonotype was counted at least ten times. This chain uses TRBV30 with TRBJ1-4, with 7 bases lining up with TRBD1. The ends lost 3 bases at V and 6 bases at J; junction bases unmatched: 10. CDR1 and CDR2 from the germline V gene are GTSNPN and SVGIG (reference sequence). This CDR3 has 15 residues. CDR3 bases: TGTGCCTGGAGCCCCTCGGGACAGCCCTATGAAAAACTGTTTTTT. Translation: CAWSPSGQPYEKLFF.

The chain joins TRBV7-8 to TRBJ1-1; maybe TRBD1 (6 bases). CDR1 and CDR2 from the germline V gene are SGHVS and FQNEAQ. This CDR3 has 15 residues. V was trimmed by 4 bases and J by 1 base, leaving 13 bases between them. The CDR3 nucleotides are TGTGCCAGCAGCTCCAAGGGACAAGCGAACACTGAAGCTTTCTTT. Translated: CASSSKGQANTEAFF.

This chain uses TRBV6-1 with TRBJ1-2; 12 nucleotides align to TRBD1. The CDR3 consists of 18 residues. Per germline, CDR1 MNHNS and CDR2 SASEGT. V lost 4 bases to trimming and J lost 5 bases; unmatched junction nucleotides: 14. CDR3 region: CASSASGTGGPNGYGYTF. CDR3 coding DNA: TGTGCCAGCAGTGCATCCGGGACAGGGGGCCCCAATGGGTATGGCTACACCTTC.

The chain has TRBV6-2 or TRBV6-3 and TRBJ2-5, with TRBD2 matching over 8 bases. Germline V gene lookup returns CDR1 MNHEY and CDR2 SVGEGT. The CDR3 consists of 15 residues. Trimming cost V 6 bases and J 11 bases; bases outside gene matches: 17. CDR3 DNA: TGTGCCAGCAGCCCCGGGACTAGTTACTACAATGAGCAGTACTTC. This codes for CASSPGTSYYNEQYF.